This T cell receptor beta chain was profiled in a study of T-cell memory formation after mild COVID-19. In this sample, this clonotype turned up a few times. One entry per CDR3 protein, called by TCRdb with MiXCR from the 5' RACE reads. The sample consists of 190,000 or so distinct CDR3 sequences, more than 25% of them appearing once. This CDR3 has 15 amino acids. The trim removed 4 bases at V and 6 bases at J, leaving 8 bases unmatched. Looked up from germline, CDR1 is SGHTS and CDR2 is YDEGEE. This rearrangement joins TRBV5-8 to TRBJ1-2; the match to TRBD1 covers 11 bases. What was sequenced was PBMCs or a T cell subset sorted from them (not recorded which). The clonotype comes from an adult woman who had mild COVID-19 (a few samples of this study predate the infection). Cell type and time point are not known. The CDR3 bases are TGTGCCAGCAGCGCGACCGGGACAGGGGGTGATGGCTACACCTTC. It translates to CASSATGTGGDGYTF.